Given below is one T cell receptor beta chain in context. Germline loops: CDR1 MNHNS, CDR2 SASEGT. The length of the CDR3 is 10 residues. V gave up 10 bases and J gave up 13 bases; unmatched junction bases: 8. This sample is part of a study of cytomegalovirus exposure and HLA in healthy donors. Some clones are missing from TCRdb's copy, which holds only in-frame ones; the method was immunoSEQ multiplex PCR. Of approximately 170,000 clones in the sample, almost 85% were seen once. The receptor was isolated from a young man in good health and CMV-seropositive. The rearrangement joins TRBV6-1 to TRBJ2-3, with 7 bases aligning to TRBD2. Sequences were obtained from PBMCs. The CDR3 loop is CATYGGREYF. The CDR3 region has the DNA TGTGCCACCTACGGCGGGAGAGAGTATTTT.